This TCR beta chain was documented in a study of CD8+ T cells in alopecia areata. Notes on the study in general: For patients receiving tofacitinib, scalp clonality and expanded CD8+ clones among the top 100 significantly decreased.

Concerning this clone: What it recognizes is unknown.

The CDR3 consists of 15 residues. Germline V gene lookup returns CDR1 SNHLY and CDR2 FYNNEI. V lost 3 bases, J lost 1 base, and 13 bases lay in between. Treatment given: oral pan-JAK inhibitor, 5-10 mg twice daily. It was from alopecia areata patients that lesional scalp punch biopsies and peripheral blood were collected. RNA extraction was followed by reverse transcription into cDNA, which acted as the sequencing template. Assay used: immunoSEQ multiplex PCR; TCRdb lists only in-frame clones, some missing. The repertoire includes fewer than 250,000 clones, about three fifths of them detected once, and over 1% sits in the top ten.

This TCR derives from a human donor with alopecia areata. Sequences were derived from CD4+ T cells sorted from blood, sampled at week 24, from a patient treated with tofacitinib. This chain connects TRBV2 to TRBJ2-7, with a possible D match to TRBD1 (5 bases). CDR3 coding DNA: TGTGCCAGCAGTGACAACCCCACAGGATCCTACGAGCAGTACTTC. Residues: CASSDNPTGSYEQYF.